The 20 T cell receptor beta chains listed next were all sequenced from one sample in a study of beta chain features in type 1 diabetes. Sequenced material consisted of expressed TCRB transcripts (all of the isolated RNA was reverse transcribed). Profiled with immunoSEQ multiplex PCR; TCRdb holds only in-frame clones, not every one. Here the sample spans hundreds of thousands of clones, 15% to 18% being singletons. The sequenced sample consisted of naive CD4+ T cells from blood. Source of these receptors: a young man in good health.

This clone was detected a few times. The chain combines TRBV7-2 with TRBJ2-3; D call uncertain. V was pared by 1 base and J by 2 bases, with 10 bases between. The CDR3 covers 15 residues. Germline V gene sequence: CDR1 SGHTA, CDR2 FQGNSA. The CDR3 here is CASSLVWQITDTQYF. The CDR3 coding sequence is TGTGCCAGCAGCTTAGTGTGGCAGATCACAGATACGCAGTATTTT.

This clone occurred a few times. The V call is TRBV10-3, the J call TRBJ1-2, with a tentative D call TRBD1 (5 bases). V was pared by 6 bases and J by 2 bases, with 10 bases between. The CDR3 totals 13 residues. From germline, CDR1 is ENHRY and CDR2 SYGVKD. The CDR3 DNA reads TGTGCCATCAGGGGGGACGGCAACTATGGCTACACCTTC. Its protein product is CAIRGDGNYGYTF.

This clone was seen a few times. The J gene is TRBJ1-1, the V gene TRBV5-1; 8 nucleotides agree with TRBD1. V gave up 0 bases and J gave up 4 bases; unmatched junction bases: 5. Germline V gene data show CDR1 as SGHRS and CDR2 as YFSETQ. There are 15 residues in the CDR3. This CDR3 reads CASSLAPDRATEAFF. CDR3 DNA: TGCGCCAGCAGCTTGGCCCCGGACAGGGCCACTGAAGCTTTCTTT.

This chain uses TRBV28 with TRBJ2-2, with D maybe TRBD1 (6 bases). The ends were cut back, 5 bases at V and 13 bases at J, with 11 bases in the middle. The CDR3 spans 11 residues. CDR1 is MDHEN, CDR2 SYDVKM, per germline. CDR3 sequence (DNA): TGTGCCAGCAGTCCCCGCAGGGGGCTGTTTTTT. Its protein is CASSPRRGLFF.

The chain couples TRBV11-2 to TRBJ2-5; D remains unclear. With 2 bases removed from V and 2 bases from J, the gap between germline ends came to 12 bases. From germline, CDR1 is SGHAT and CDR2 FQNNGV. The CDR3 spans 15 residues. CDR3 protein: CASSLYPGLQETQYF. In DNA form, the CDR3 reads TGTGCCAGCAGCTTATACCCAGGATTACAAGAGACCCAGTACTTC.

The chain couples TRBV5-1 to TRBJ2-2, with a weak D call TRBD2 (6 bases). The CDR3 runs 14 residues. V was clipped by 5 bases and J by 0 bases, with 8 bases between them. The germline gives CDR1 SGHRS, CDR2 YFSETQ. CDR3 sequence: CASRRDANTGELFF. CDR3 bases: TGCGCCAGCAGGCGGGACGCGAACACCGGGGAGCTGTTTTTT.

Points on this clone: The identical CDR3 is also encoded by other nucleotide sequences in the sample. The chain has TRBV5-6 and TRBJ1-1, with 9 bases aligning to TRBD1. Germline V gives CDR1 SGHDT, CDR2 YYEEEE. CDR3 length: 14 residues. The V segment lost 2 bases and the J segment 5 bases; nucleotides outside the gene matches: 4. The CDR3 DNA reads as TGTGCCAGCAGCTTAGACAGGGGGATTACTGAAGCTTTCTTT. Translating it yields CASSLDRGITEAFF.

The rearrangement uses TRBV19 and TRBJ2-3; D is undetermined. The CDR3 length is 15 residues. Trimming cost V 5 bases and J 3 bases, with 15 bases left between them. Looked up from germline, CDR1 is LNHDA and CDR2 is SQIVND (reference sequence). CDR3 nucleotide sequence: TGTGCCAGTAGTGCAGGACCCGGTGGGACAGATACGCAGTATTTT. Residues: CASSAGPGGTDTQYF. Complete variable domain (other parts from reference TRBV19 and TRBJ2-3): DGGITQSPKYLFRKEGQNVTLSCEQNLNHDAMYWYRQDPGQGLRLIYYSQIVNDFQKGDIAEGYSVSREKKESFPLTVTSAQKNPTAFYLCASSAGPGGTDTQYFGPGTRLTVL.

This clone was counted only a few times. The V gene is TRBV6-6, the J gene TRBJ2-1; D remains ambiguous. The CDR3 contains 14 residues. CDR1 is MNHNY, CDR2 SVGAGI, per germline (reference sequence). The V and J ends lost 7 bases and 1 base respectively, with 11 bases between them. The CDR3 reads CASTPKESYNEQFF. CDR3 in DNA: TGTGCCAGCACCCCAAAGGAGTCCTACAATGAGCAGTTCTTC.

This clone was observed a handful of times. The chain recombines TRBV6-6 with TRBJ1-2, with D possibly being TRBD1 (5 bases). The germline CDR1 and CDR2 sequences are MNHNY and SVGAGI (reference sequence). The length of the CDR3 is 14 residues. Trimming cost V 6 bases and J 4 bases, with 15 bases left between them. The CDR3 protein is CASSPFGGTYGYTF. In DNA, the CDR3 is TGTGCCAGCAGCCCCTTCGGGGGGACCTATGGCTACACCTTC.

The rearrangement uses TRBV6-4 and TRBJ2-7; 9 bases line up with TRBD2. The trim removed 5 bases at V and 7 bases at J, leaving 12 bases unmatched. Per the germline V gene, CDR1 is MRHNA and CDR2 is SNTAGT. CDR3 length: 15 amino acids. CDR3 DNA sequence: TGTGCCAGCAGTCCAGGGATAGCGGGGGCCCTGGAGCAGTACTTC. Its translation is CASSPGIAGALEQYF.

This clone was counted ten times or more. The chain is built from TRBV10-3 and TRBJ2-3; D is unresolved. Trimming left V 10 bases short and J 4 bases short, with 9 bases between. This CDR3 has 11 amino acids. Germline CDR1 ENHRY, CDR2 SYGVKD. The CDR3 loop is CASWAADTQYF. CDR3 nucleotide sequence: TGTGCCAGTTGGGCGGCAGATACGCAGTATTTT.

This chain uses TRBV27 with TRBJ2-2; D unresolved. Trimming cost V 2 bases and J 3 bases, with 7 bases left between them. The CDR3 consists of 14 residues. Looked up from germline, CDR1 is MNHEY and CDR2 is SMNVEV (reference sequence). The CDR3 sequence: CASSLIADTGELFF. Here the CDR3 DNA reads TGTGCCAGCAGTTTAATCGCTGACACCGGGGAGCTGTTTTTT.

V and J are TRBV28 and TRBJ2-1; 9 bases fit TRBD1. Germline-derived CDR1 and CDR2 are MDHEN and SYDVKM. The CDR3 consists of 17 residues. The trim removed 1 base at V and 1 base at J, leaving 5 bases unmatched. The CDR3, as DNA: TGTGCCAGCAGTTTATCGACAGGGGGACCTTCCTACAATGAGCAGTTCTTC. This translates into CASSLSTGGPSYNEQFF.

The chain is built from TRBV7-9 and TRBJ2-5; the D is unclear. Per germline, CDR1 SEHNR and CDR2 FQNEAQ (reference sequence). The CDR3 length is 12 residues. Trimming took 0 bases from V and 7 from J, leaving 6 bases between them. This chain's CDR3 is CASSLAGRTQYF. As DNA, the CDR3 is TGTGCCAGCAGCTTAGCTGGCCGGACCCAGTACTTC.

The table lists this clone with a few counts. This chain links TRBV18 with TRBJ1-4; D gene uncertain. Per germline, CDR1 KGHSH and CDR2 LQKENI. The CDR3 spans 14 residues. V was cut by 2 bases and J by 10 bases, with 14 bases left in between. The CDR3 DNA follows: TGTGCCAGCTCACCATCGGGCCTTTCAGGAAAACTGTTTTTT. It translates to CASSPSGLSGKLFF.

This clone was found a few times. This chain connects TRBV6-6 to TRBJ1-1; the D gene is possibly TRBD1 (5 bases). Trimming pared 6 bases from V and 1 base from J, leaving 12 bases between. This CDR3 has 14 residues. CDR1 is MNHNY, CDR2 SVGAGI, per germline (reference sequence). CDR3 nucleotide sequence: TGTGCCAGCAGGTACACAGGAGAGAACACTGAAGCTTTCTTT. This codes for CASRYTGENTEAFF.

The rearrangement joins TRBV28 to TRBJ2-1; D is uncertain. V dropped 7 bases and J dropped 3 bases, with 16 bases sitting between them. This CDR3 comprises 15 residues. Germline V gene sequence: CDR1 MDHEN, CDR2 SYDVKM. The CDR3 is CASKEVTVNYNEQFF. CDR3 nucleotide sequence: TGTGCCAGCAAGGAAGTGACGGTGAACTACAATGAGCAGTTCTTC.

This clone appeared a few times. The chain uses TRBV10-3 and TRBJ2-5, with D possibly being TRBD1 (6 bases). The CDR3 consists of 17 residues. Trimming shortened V by 0 bases and J by 1 base, and 15 bases separated the two germline ends. Germline assignment: CDR1 ENHRY and CDR2 SYGVKD. CDR3: CAISESGRQARQETQYF. The CDR3 DNA follows: TGTGCCATCAGTGAGTCGGGACGACAGGCCCGCCAAGAGACCCAGTACTTC.

This clone was counted only a few times. V gene TRBV28 combines with J gene TRBJ2-5; no definite D call. Trimming took off 1 base at V and 2 bases at J, with 20 bases between the two ends. This CDR3 spans 18 amino acids. Germline V CDR1 and CDR2: MDHEN, SYDVKM. CDR3 DNA: TGTGCCAGCAGTTTATTAGACCTCGGACGGAAAAAGCAAGAGACCCAGTACTTC. It translates to CASSLLDLGRKKQETQYF.